The T cell receptor beta chain under discussion was sequenced for a study of blood T cell repertoires in COVID-19. Study as a whole: Material from acute and convalescent COVID-19 was sourced from the United States, Italy and Spain. PBMCs, B-cell-depleted T cells, or T cells were the source of the cDNA or gDNA that made up the material.

This clone was counted a single time. The authors' processing: Reference gene primer amplification gave estimated nucleated cell counts. Sequencing used immunoSEQ multiplex PCR; TCRdb keeps in-frame clones, though not all of them. V, J and clone size reflect that table, while D and trimming were determined from the DNA. The sample consists of approximately 110,000 clones, 70% to 90% of them appearing once. V was pared by 4 bases and J by 6 bases, with 16 bases between. The CDR3 runs 15 residues. Germline CDR1 and CDR2: SGHRS and YFSETQ. The rearrangement uses TRBV5-1 and TRBJ1-4, with D perhaps matching TRBD1 (5 bases). The clonotype comes from a human donor in a cohort sampled during active COVID-19. Sequenced: peripheral blood. The CDR3 region has the DNA TGCGCCAGCAGCCCCGGCGGGGCCGGGGATGAAAAACTGTTTTTT. Translating it yields CASSPGGAGDEKLFF.